This T cell receptor beta chain was identified in a study of cytomegalovirus exposure and HLA in healthy donors. Study overall: Drawn from HLA-typed donors, tens of millions of unique TCRs were held in an early data release. Study-level results: It was in a later analysis that TCR association rates were seen to vary by HLA locus, highest for DRB1 and lowest for HLA-C.

Both 60 Vbeta primers and 13 Jbeta primers went into the PCR. Generated by immunoSEQ multiplex PCR, the TCRdb table keeps only in-frame clones and is missing some. The data hold about 160,000 clones, with about four fifths observed a single time. Concerning this clone itself: Its specificity is unknown.

Trimming shortened V by 5 bases and J by 4 bases, and 12 bases separated the two germline ends. CDR3 size: 14 residues. Germline-derived CDR1 and CDR2 are SGHTA and FQGNSA. The TCR originated in a man aged 50-59 years in good health and CMV-seropositive. What was sequenced was PBMCs. V usage is TRBV7-2 and J usage is TRBJ1-5; D unclear. The CDR3 reads CASSGPPGNQPQHF. CDR3 nucleotides: TGTGCCAGCAGCGGCCCACCCGGGAATCAGCCCCAGCATTTT.